These 25 T cell receptor beta chains came from one sample sequenced in a study of T cell repertoires in cytomegalovirus infection. Antigen specificity for these receptors is unknown. One entry per CDR3 protein results from TCRdb running MiXCR on the reads. The data show roughly 220,000 distinct CDR3 sequences, roughly 34% seen once. The sample consisted of CD8+ T cells from cultured PBMCs, taken from culture after CMV antigen stimulation. The receptors shown here come from a human donor in good health (CMV status not recorded). Some clones in this sample may be carry-over from other donors' samples.

This clonotype turned up a few times. The chain is built from TRBV5-5 and TRBJ1-1, with no clear D. The CDR3 is made up of 14 amino acids. Deletions cut 0 bases from V and 0 bases from J, with 6 bases between. Germline values: CDR1 SGHKS, CDR2 YYEKEE (reference sequence). CDR3 amino acids: CASSLVRMNTEAFF. CDR3 DNA sequence: TGTGCCAGCAGCTTGGTCCGGATGAACACTGAAGCTTTCTTT.

CDR3 nucleotide sequence: TGTGCCACCCGTGGACAGGAGTTTTATGGCTACACCTTC. Translating it yields CATRGQEFYGYTF. V and J are TRBV24-1 and TRBJ1-2, with TRBD1 matching 7 bases. Trimming at V came to 9 bases and at J to 5 bases, leaving 8 bases not matched to a gene. Germline-derived CDR1 and CDR2 are KGHDR and SFDVKD. The CDR3 is made up of 13 amino acids.

This clonotype was found a few times. The chain is built from TRBV7-2 and TRBJ2-7, with a weak D call TRBD2 (6 bases). CDR1 and CDR2 from the germline V gene are SGHTA and FQGNSA. V was shortened by 3 bases and J by 0 bases, with 12 bases between the two germline ends. The length of the CDR3 is 15 residues. CDR3 sequence reads: CASSFRLRDSYEQYF. In DNA, the CDR3 is TGTGCCAGCAGCTTTAGATTGCGGGACTCCTACGAGCAGTACTTC.

This clonotype was recorded only once. The gene calls are TRBV15 and TRBJ1-1, with TRBD1 matching 7 bases. The CDR3 runs to 16 residues. V shed 0 bases, J shed 1 base, and the junction held 5 bases outside the gene matches. CDR1 is LNHNV, CDR2 YYDKDF, per germline (reference sequence). CDR3 nucleotides: TGTGCCACCAGCAGAGATCGGGCAGGGGGGAACACTGAAGCTTTCTTT. Protein: CATSRDRAGGNTEAFF.

The sample holds a few counts of this clonotype. J is TRBJ2-3 and V is TRBV7-9; TRBD2 aligns across 8 bases. V lost 5 bases and J lost 5; bases outside the gene matches: 12. The CDR3 loop spans 16 amino acids. Germline loops: CDR1 SEHNR, CDR2 FQNEAQ (reference sequence). This CDR3 reads CASSPPGAGDRDTQYF. CDR3 nucleotide sequence: TGTGCCAGCAGCCCCCCAGGAGCGGGAGACCGAGATACGCAGTATTTT.

This clonotype was seen a single time. The gene calls are TRBV10-3 and TRBJ2-2; 9 bases match TRBD2. The CDR3 has 14 amino acids. The germline gives CDR1 ENHRY, CDR2 SYGVKD. V shed 4 bases, J shed 8 bases, and the junction held 5 bases outside the gene matches. DNA for the CDR3: TGTGCCATCAGTGCCGGACTAGCGAGGGGGGAGCTGTTTTTT. Translation gives CAISAGLARGELFF.

This clonotype came up a few times. V is TRBV12-3 or TRBV12-4 and J is TRBJ2-2, with D unclear. The CDR3 sequence is 12 residues long. V lost 7 bases to trimming and J lost 5 bases, with 8 bases between them. The CDR3 DNA reads TGTGCCAGCAAAGGCCCGACCGGGGAGCTGTTTTTT. The encoded protein is CASKGPTGELFF.

This sequence joins TRBV6-6 and TRBJ1-5; D remains unclear. CDR1 and CDR2 (germline): MNHNY, SVGAGI (reference sequence). V was trimmed by 6 bases and J by 10 bases, leaving 13 bases between them. This CDR3 has 12 residues. CDR3 amino acids: CASSPVKEPQHF. CDR3 nucleotides: TGTGCCAGCAGCCCTGTGAAGGAACCCCAGCATTTT.

The rearrangement uses TRBV19 and TRBJ2-2; D might be TRBD2 (7 bases). The CDR3 contains 17 residues. Germline V lookup: CDR1 LNHDA, CDR2 SQIVND (reference sequence). V was clipped by 6 bases and J by 3 bases, with 20 bases between them. The CDR3 sequence is CASSQPRGAGDTGELFF. As DNA, the CDR3 is TGTGCCAGTAGCCAACCCCGGGGGGCAGGGGACACCGGGGAGCTGTTTTTT.

This clonotype has just a few counts. The chain has TRBV24-1 and TRBJ2-7; 7 nucleotides match TRBD2. This CDR3 spans 14 amino acids. V was pared by 5 bases and J by 5 bases, with 8 bases of the junction left unmatched. The V gene's germline CDR1 is KGHDR and CDR2 SFDVKD. CDR3 DNA: TGTGCCACCAGTGCGGCGGGAGCCGCCGACGAGCAGTACTTC. Its protein is CATSAAGAADEQYF.

This clonotype appeared many times. The CDR3 is CASSFPPADPGRENTEAFF. In DNA form, the CDR3 reads TGTGCCAGCAGCTTTCCCCCGGCGGACCCTGGCAGGGAGAACACTGAAGCTTTCTTT. This chain connects TRBV7-3 to TRBJ1-1, with TRBD1 as a possible D gene (5 bases). The V gene lost 3 bases and the J gene lost 1 base, with 24 bases spanning the gap. Germline V gene sequence: CDR1 SGHTA, CDR2 FQGTGA. This CDR3 is built from 19 residues.

There are many counts of this clonotype. The chain carries TRBV7-8 and TRBJ2-5; D is perhaps TRBD1 or TRBD2 (5 bases each). The CDR3 spans 15 residues. With 1 base removed from V and 5 bases from J, the gap between germline ends came to 14 bases. Germline V gives CDR1 SGHVS, CDR2 FQNEAQ. The CDR3 is CASSLVRGVYETQYF. The CDR3 region has the DNA TGTGCCAGCAGCTTAGTAAGAGGGGTTTACGAGACCCAGTACTTC.

This clonotype showed up just a few times. The genes are TRBV7-9 and TRBJ2-1, with 11 bases identical to TRBD2. The length of the CDR3 is 16 residues. The V gene's germline CDR1 is SEHNR and CDR2 FQNEAQ (reference sequence). V gave up 5 bases and J gave up 0 bases; unmatched junction bases: 3. The CDR3 is CASSPTSGGSYNEQFF. The CDR3 coding sequence is TGTGCCAGCAGCCCAACTAGCGGGGGCTCCTACAATGAGCAGTTCTTC.

This clonotype was detected only a few times. The chain is built from TRBV7-6 and TRBJ1-3; tentative D call: TRBD1 (5 bases). The V gene's germline CDR1 is SGHVS and CDR2 FNYEAQ. CDR3 length: 15 amino acids. The V end lost 4 bases, the J end lost 0 bases, and 10 bases lay between the germline ends. CDR3 loop: CASSSGRISGNTIYF. Written as DNA, the CDR3 is TGTGCCAGCAGCTCGGGACGGATCTCTGGAAACACCATATATTTT. The full variable domain, rest sourced from reference TRBV7-6 and TRBJ1-3, is GAGVSQSPRYKVTKRGQDVALRCDPISGHVSLYWYRQALGQGPEFLTYFNYEAQQDKSGLPNDRFSAERPEGSISTLTIQRTEQRDSAMYRCASSSGRISGNTIYFGEGSWLTVV.

V is TRBV2 and J is TRBJ2-1; 10 positions match TRBD1. With V trimmed by 11 bases and J by 2 bases, 6 bases remained unmatched. The CDR3 runs to 14 residues. From germline, CDR1 is SNHLY and CDR2 FYNNEI. The CDR3 here is CAFSGTGAYNEQFF. The CDR3 region has the DNA TGTGCCTTTTCCGGGACAGGGGCCTACAATGAGCAGTTCTTC.

This clonotype was seen a handful of times. The chain couples TRBV6-1 to TRBJ2-3; D may correspond to TRBD1 or TRBD2 (6 bases each). Germline V gene sequence: CDR1 MNHNS, CDR2 SASEGT. Trimming pared 4 bases from V and 2 bases from J, leaving 22 bases between. The CDR3 totals 18 residues. The CDR3 region is CASSGDGGWSGYTDTQYF. CDR3 nucleotides: TGTGCCAGCAGTGGAGACGGGGGCTGGAGCGGATACACAGATACGCAGTATTTT.

The table lists this clonotype with many counts. The rearrangement links TRBV7-8 to TRBJ2-2, with 7 positions matching TRBD2. Per the germline V gene, CDR1 is SGHVS and CDR2 is FQNEAQ. The length of the CDR3 is 16 residues. V was clipped by 4 bases and J by 4 bases; unmatched bases: 9. CDR3 sequence: CASSSREGRGTGELFF. CDR3 nucleotides: TGTGCCAGCAGCTCTAGGGAGGGGCGCGGCACCGGGGAGCTGTTTTTT.

The V call is TRBV20-1, the J call TRBJ1-3; a possible D gene is TRBD1 (6 bases). Germline CDR1 and CDR2: DFQATT and SNEGSKA (reference sequence). There are 18 residues in the CDR3. V lost 0 bases and J 0 bases, leaving 18 bases between the germline ends. The CDR3 bases are TGCAGTGCTAGAGATATTGAGGGACATCGCACCTCTGGAAACACCATATATTTT. Its protein product is CSARDIEGHRTSGNTIYF.

This clonotype was seen only a few times. The chain employs TRBV11-2 and TRBJ1-1, with 8 bases lining up with TRBD1. The CDR3 loop spans 16 amino acids. CDR1 is SGHAT, CDR2 FQNNGV, per germline. The trim removed 5 bases at V and 1 base at J, leaving 9 bases unmatched. The CDR3 DNA reads TGTGCCAGCAGCACCTGGACAGGGAACCCGAACACTGAAGCTTTCTTT. It yields the protein CASSTWTGNPNTEAFF.

This clonotype was detected a few times. The V call is TRBV28, the J call TRBJ2-1, with no clear D. The ends were cut back, 3 bases at V and 1 base at J, with 4 bases in the middle. This CDR3 region has 13 residues. Germline CDR1 is MDHEN and CDR2 is SYDVKM. The CDR3, as DNA: TGTGCCAGCAGTTTTCTTTCCTACAATGAGCAGTTCTTC. Translated, it gives CASSFLSYNEQFF.

The V and J genes are TRBV7-8 and TRBJ2-1, with a tentative D call TRBD2 (5 bases). Trimming removed 2 bases from V and 0 bases from J, with 14 bases in between. The CDR3 contains 17 residues. Germline V gene sequence: CDR1 SGHVS, CDR2 FQNEAQ. The CDR3 spells CASSLNPGFSSYNEQFF. DNA of the CDR3: TGTGCCAGCAGCTTAAATCCGGGGTTCAGCTCCTACAATGAGCAGTTCTTC.

This clonotype was seen repeatedly, ten times or more. The chain joins TRBV7-8 to TRBJ2-3; D could derive from TRBD1 or TRBD2 (7 bases each). CDR3 length equals 18 residues. The germline CDR1 and CDR2 sequences are SGHVS and FQNEAQ. The ends were cut back, 0 bases at V and 3 bases at J, with 19 bases in the middle. Here the CDR3 DNA reads TGTGCCAGCAGCTTAGCGGTGACAGGGAGGGAGGATACAGATACGCAGTATTTT. It yields the protein CASSLAVTGREDTDTQYF.

This chain links TRBV2 with TRBJ1-5, with TRBD1 matching over 10 bases. The ends lost 5 bases at V and 2 bases at J; junction bases unmatched: 6. Germline V gives CDR1 SNHLY, CDR2 FYNNEI. The CDR3 totals 16 residues. This CDR3 reads CASSNYGTGGNQPQHF. CDR3 nucleotides: TGTGCCAGCAGTAACTATGGGACAGGGGGCAATCAGCCCCAGCATTTT.

The J gene is TRBJ2-1, the V gene TRBV7-9; 16 nucleotides match TRBD2. This CDR3 has 15 residues. The V segment lost 3 bases and the J segment 15 bases; nucleotides outside the gene matches: 8. CDR1 SEHNR and CDR2 FQNEAQ come from the germline V gene (reference sequence). The CDR3 coding sequence is TGTGCCAGCAGCTTGGGGACTAGCGGGAGGGCTAGTCCGTTCTTC. Amino acid sequence: CASSLGTSGRASPFF.

This clonotype was picked up many times. The rearrangement links TRBV7-8 to TRBJ2-3; the D gene is possibly TRBD2 (6 bases). Per the germline V gene, CDR1 is SGHVS and CDR2 is FQNEAQ. V lost 5 bases and J 2 bases, leaving 17 bases between the germline ends. This CDR3 comprises 16 residues. DNA for the CDR3: TGTGCCAGCAGCGAAGGGACTTCCTCCCTCACAGATACGCAGTATTTT. Protein: CASSEGTSSLTDTQYF.